The 25 T cell receptor beta chains given below trace back to one sample, sequenced in a study of regulatory T cells in long-lasting Graves disease. The time point: persistent/refractory GD, antithyroid drugs over 5 years with positive TRAb. There was RNA extracted from PBMCs, and the TCR library was made from it. Combining iRepertoire HTBI primers with Arm-PCR of CDR3 regions, the authors built TCR beta libraries. TCRdb redid the calling of the multiplex PCR reads with MiXCR, one entry per CDR3 protein. The repertoire holds fewer than 400,000 distinct CDR3 sequences, with roughly 21% as singletons. The material was peripheral blood mononuclear cells (PBMCs), obtained when the disease was refractory, from a patient treated with antithyroid drugs. These TCRs come from a female donor with Graves disease.

The chain couples TRBV12-5 to TRBJ2-1; 12 nucleotides align to TRBD2. Looked up from germline, CDR1 is LGHNT and CDR2 is FRNRAP. The junction had 11 bases not matched to a gene; V was cut back by 2 bases and J by 6 bases. This CDR3 is built from 18 residues. The CDR3 DNA is TGTGCTAGTGGTTTGCGATATGGACTAGCGGGAACCTTCAATGAGCAGTTCTTC. Its protein product is CASGLRYGLAGTFNEQFF.

This clonotype was picked up a small number of times. The chain uses TRBV19 and TRBJ1-1, with 7 bases that match TRBD1. The CDR3 consists of 15 residues. Per the germline V gene, CDR1 is LNHDA and CDR2 is SQIVND (reference sequence). With V trimmed by 6 bases and J by 1 base, 8 bases remained unmatched. The DNA of the CDR3 is TGTGCCAGTAGGAGACAGGGAACGGAGAACACTGAAGCTTTCTTT. This encodes CASRRQGTENTEAFF.

Worth noting for this clonotype: One base away lies a much larger clone, so this may be a sequencing read error. The chain is built from TRBV27 and TRBJ1-1; unclear D gene. Deletions cut 8 bases from V and 3 bases from J, with 13 bases between. Looked up from germline, CDR1 is MNHEY and CDR2 is SMNVEV (reference sequence). The CDR3 length is 13 residues. Written as DNA, the CDR3 is TGTGCCAGCGGGTTCCAGCTGGACACTGAAGCTTTCTTT. This translates into CASGFQLDTEAFF.

This clonotype was observed at least ten times. The rearrangement joins TRBV2 to TRBJ2-5, with D tentatively TRBD2 (6 bases). There are 15 residues in the CDR3. Germline V gene lookup returns CDR1 SNHLY and CDR2 FYNNEI. V was cut by 7 bases and J by 0 bases, with 15 bases left in between. As DNA, the CDR3 is TGTGCCAGCACCAAAGTAGGAGGGAACCAAGAGACCCAGTACTTC. It is translated as CASTKVGGNQETQYF.

Remarks on this clonotype: Since a much larger clone is just one base distant, this may be a read error. The genes are TRBV20-1 and TRBJ2-5; 8 nucleotides agree with TRBD2. Germline V gene data show CDR1 as DFQATT and CDR2 as SNEGSKA (reference sequence). The CDR3 has 15 amino acids. The CDR3 sequence is CGARSRGREGETQYF. CDR3 DNA: TGCGGTGCTAGAAGTCGTGGCCGGGAGGGAGAGACCCAGTACTTC.

This clonotype was counted only a few times. The chain couples TRBV5-1 to TRBJ2-1; 11 nucleotides match TRBD2. CDR1 SGHRS and CDR2 YFSETQ come from the germline V gene. The CDR3 is made up of 17 amino acids. Losses at the gene ends were 4 bases for V and 7 bases for J; bases not matched to a gene: 13. CDR3 sequence: CASSRDISGGGVNEQFF. In nucleotides, the CDR3 is TGCGCCAGCAGCCGTGACATTAGCGGGGGGGGAGTAAATGAGCAGTTCTTC.

This clonotype appeared many times. The genes are TRBV24-1 and TRBJ2-5; 9 bases fit TRBD2. The CDR3 contains 14 residues. V shed 5 bases and J 3 bases; nucleotides not matched to a gene: 3. The germline gives CDR1 KGHDR, CDR2 SFDVKD. CDR3 sequence: CATSAGTSKETQYF. DNA for the CDR3: TGTGCCACCAGTGCTGGGACTAGCAAAGAGACCCAGTACTTC.

This clonotype was detected only a few times. The chain uses TRBV6-2 or TRBV6-3 and TRBJ2-5, with 13 bases matching TRBD2. Trimming removed 6 bases from V and 4 bases from J; junction bases left unmatched: 8. CDR3 length: 16 amino acids. Germline V gene sequence: CDR1 MNHEY, CDR2 SVGEGT. The CDR3 sequence is CASRSRGTSGAETQYF. CDR3 DNA: TGTGCCAGCAGGAGTCGCGGGACTAGCGGGGCAGAGACCCAGTACTTC.

The chain joins TRBV20-1 to TRBJ2-7; no definite D call. This CDR3 contains 13 residues. Trimming pared 2 bases from V and 0 bases from J, leaving 8 bases between. The germline V gene encodes CDR1 DFQATT and CDR2 SNEGSKA (reference sequence). CDR3 in amino acids: CSARPRSSYEQYF. The CDR3 DNA follows: TGCAGTGCTAGACCCAGAAGCTCCTACGAGCAGTACTTC.

The genes are TRBV9 and TRBJ2-6; possibly TRBD1 for D (6 bases). Trimming removed 0 bases from V and 0 bases from J, with 10 bases in between. CDR3 length: 17 residues. Germline CDR1 and CDR2: SGDLS and YYNGEE. The CDR3 coding sequence is TGTGCCAGCAGCGTAGTGCAGGGGCCCTCTGGGGCCAACGTCCTGACTTTC. It encodes CASSVVQGPSGANVLTF.

The chain links TRBV5-1 to TRBJ2-1; maybe TRBD2 (6 bases). Per germline, CDR1 SGHRS and CDR2 YFSETQ. The V end was cut by 2 bases, the J end by 0 bases, with 18 bases between. The CDR3 runs 18 residues. In nucleotides, the CDR3 is TGCGCCAGCAGCTTAGGTAGCGGCCTGACTAGCTCCTACAATGAGCAGTTCTTC. Amino acid sequence: CASSLGSGLTSSYNEQFF.

This clonotype was seen at least ten times. The chain joins TRBV20-1 to TRBJ2-5; 10 bases are a match to TRBD2. Germline V CDR1 and CDR2: DFQATT, SNEGSKA (reference sequence). V lost 4 bases, J lost 5 bases, and 7 bases stayed unmatched. CDR3 size: 14 residues. The CDR3 DNA is TGCAGTGCTATAAGCGGGAGGGCCGGCGAGACCCAGTACTTC. The encoded protein is CSAISGRAGETQYF.

This clonotype was recorded once. Since a much larger clone is just one base distant, this may be a read error. The rearrangement joins TRBV12-3 or TRBV12-4 to TRBJ1-6, with D possibly matching TRBD1 (5 bases). Trimming left V 5 bases short and J 5 bases short, with 10 bases between. The CDR3 extends over 14 amino acids. The chain's CDR3 is CASSLEGDNSPLHF. The DNA for the CDR3 is TGTGCCAGCAGTCTTGAAGGGGATAATTCACCCCTCCACTTT.

The CDR3 spells CASSQAPAKGEKLFF. Here the CDR3 DNA reads TGTGCCAGCAGCCAAGCTCCGGCAAAAGGTGAAAAACTGTTTTTT. The J gene is TRBJ1-4, the V gene TRBV3-1; D gene uncertain. The CDR3 is 15 amino acids. Germline V lookup: CDR1 LGHDT, CDR2 YNNKEL (reference sequence). Deletions cut 1 base from V and 7 bases from J, with 13 bases between. The full variable domain, its missing parts supplied by reference TRBV3-1 and TRBJ1-4, is DTAVSQTPKYLVTQMGNDKSIKCEQNLGHDTMYWYKQDSKKFLKIMFSYNNKELIINETVPNRFSPKSPDKAHLNLHINSLELGDSAVYFCASSQAPAKGEKLFFGSGTQLSVL.

There are many counts of this clonotype. The V gene is TRBV6-1, the J gene TRBJ1-2; D call uncertain. CDR1 is MNHNS and CDR2 is SASEGT in the germline V gene. V was shortened by 4 bases and J by 1 base, with 13 bases between the two germline ends. The CDR3 consists of 15 residues. The CDR3 here is CASSARWDFNYGYTF. The CDR3 DNA reads TGTGCCAGCAGTGCCCGGTGGGATTTTAACTATGGCTACACCTTC.

This clonotype was observed a few times. The chain couples TRBV5-6 to TRBJ2-2; tentatively, D is TRBD1 (6 bases). The CDR3 sequence is 18 residues long. Trimming took off 0 bases at V and 6 bases at J, with 21 bases between the two ends. Germline CDR1 and CDR2: SGHDT and YYEEEE. As DNA, the CDR3 is TGTGCCAGCAGCTTGGGCCTAACCACAGGGACGTTGGCCGGGGAGCTGTTTTTT. Its translation: CASSLGLTTGTLAGELFF. Together with reference TRBV5-6 and TRBJ2-2, the CDR3 gives the full variable domain: DAGVTQSPTHLIKTRGQQVTLRCSPKSGHDTVSWYQQALGQGPQFIFQYYEEEERQRGNFPDRFSGHQFPNYSSELNVNALLLGDSALYLCASSLGLTTGTLAGELFFGEGSRLTVL.

This clonotype was detected a few times. The rearrangement links TRBV9 to TRBJ2-2, with 7 bases fitting TRBD1. The CDR3 length is 15 residues. The V gene's germline CDR1 is SGDLS and CDR2 YYNGEE. Germline trimming cut 2 bases from V and 6 bases from J; bases unmatched to any gene: 7. The CDR3 loop is CASSVGVTGAGELFF. CDR3 in DNA: TGTGCCAGCAGCGTGGGGGTCACAGGGGCCGGGGAGCTGTTTTTT.

This clonotype has just a few counts. The genes are TRBV28 and TRBJ2-1, with 10 bases lining up with TRBD1. Germline V gene data show CDR1 as MDHEN and CDR2 as SYDVKM. The CDR3 covers 15 residues. V shed 5 bases and J 6 bases; nucleotides not matched to a gene: 7. DNA of the CDR3: TGTGCCAGCAGTCGGGACAGGGGCTTATCCAATGAGCAGTTCTTC. Its protein is CASSRDRGLSNEQFF.

This clonotype was seen ten or more times. The chain couples TRBV10-3 to TRBJ2-5; possibly TRBD2 for D (6 bases). Trimming took off 5 bases at V and 3 bases at J, with 10 bases between the two ends. Germline V gene lookup returns CDR1 ENHRY and CDR2 SYGVKD. The CDR3 runs 13 residues. The CDR3 here is CAISPGLEETQYF. The CDR3 DNA follows: TGTGCCATCAGTCCGGGACTCGAAGAGACCCAGTACTTC.

This clonotype was counted many times. The rearrangement joins TRBV7-2 to TRBJ1-2; 8 bases fit TRBD1. Germline V CDR1 and CDR2: SGHTA, FQGNSA. The V segment lost 5 bases and the J segment 4 bases; nucleotides outside the gene matches: 3. This CDR3 contains 13 residues. The CDR3 bases are TGTGCCAGCAGCCAGGGGGCCGGCTATGGCTACACCTTC. Translated: CASSQGAGYGYTF.

The chain couples TRBV19 to TRBJ2-2; TRBD2 agrees at 8 bases. The ends lost 6 bases at V and 1 base at J; junction bases unmatched: 4. This CDR3 comprises 15 residues. Germline CDR1 reads LNHDA; CDR2 reads SQIVND (reference sequence). The CDR3 coding sequence is TGTGCCAGTAGCCCGGGGGGGGTGAACACCGGGGAGCTGTTTTTT. Residues: CASSPGGVNTGELFF.

In its sample, this clonotype was seen many times. Here the CDR3 DNA reads TGTGCCAGCAGCCGAGGGACAGCTCAAGAGACCCAGTACTTC. It yields the protein CASSRGTAQETQYF. This chain joins TRBV9 and TRBJ2-5; 7 bases match TRBD1. J was trimmed by 2 bases and V by 4 bases; bases with no gene match: 5. There are 14 residues in the CDR3. Germline V gene lookup returns CDR1 SGDLS and CDR2 YYNGEE.

This clonotype was recorded at least ten times. This chain links TRBV27 with TRBJ2-5, with 7 bases aligning to TRBD1. CDR1 MNHEY and CDR2 SMNVEV come from the germline V gene (reference sequence). With 6 bases clipped from V and 7 bases from J, the junction kept 11 bases outside the gene matches. CDR3 length equals 14 residues. CDR3: CASSDRALPGTQYF. The CDR3 nucleotides are TGTGCCAGCAGCGACAGGGCTCTGCCTGGGACCCAGTACTTC.

This sequence joins TRBV7-9 and TRBJ1-1; D uncertain. V was cut by 1 base and J by 3 bases, with 9 bases left in between. Germline values: CDR1 SEHNR, CDR2 FQNEAQ (reference sequence). This CDR3 has 14 residues. The CDR3 protein is CASSLGMVDTEAFF. DNA for the CDR3: TGTGCCAGCAGCTTAGGTATGGTGGACACTGAAGCTTTCTTT.

This clonotype was counted between two and nine times. V is TRBV20-1 and J is TRBJ2-4, with TRBD1 as a possible D gene (6 bases). The CDR3 has 14 amino acids. Trimming removed 0 bases from V and 6 bases from J, with 12 bases in between. CDR1 is DFQATT, CDR2 SNEGSKA, per germline (reference sequence). CDR3 nucleotide sequence: TGCAGTGCTAGAGATTCTGGGGGCCTAAACATTCAGTACTTC. Its protein is CSARDSGGLNIQYF.